This T cell receptor (beta chain) derives from a study of blood T cell repertoires in COVID-19. Across the whole study: In each case, the material was cDNA or gDNA derived from T cells, B-cell-depleted T cells, or PBMCs.

Trimming pared 3 bases from V and 0 bases from J, leaving 16 bases between. Germline lookup yields CDR1 SGDLS and CDR2 YYNGEE. The CDR3 is made up of 18 amino acids. Here immunoSEQ multiplex PCR was the method, and the copy in TCRdb shows in-frame clones only, minus some. The table has about 100,000 clones, around 87% seen once; the top ten hold 20%. The sequencing input was peripheral blood. The clonotype originates from a human donor in a cohort sampled during active COVID-19. The V gene is TRBV9, the J gene TRBJ2-6; D ambiguous. The CDR3 region has the DNA TGTGCCAGCAGCGAGTTAGGAGACCCTGCCTCTGGGGCCAACGTCCTGACTTTC. It yields the protein CASSELGDPASGANVLTF.